A single sample gave rise to the 14 T cell receptor beta chains below, sequenced in a study of blood T cell repertoires in COVID-19. Method: immunoSEQ multiplex PCR; TCRdb's copy keeps in-frame clones and lacks some. The profile shows fewer than 90,000 clones, over 90% of them singletons. The sequenced material came from peripheral blood. These TCRs come from a human donor with active COVID-19. The donor label of this sample is uncertain.

The chain is built from TRBV2 and TRBJ2-5, with 8 bases identical to TRBD2. CDR3 length equals 15 residues. The V gene's germline CDR1 is SNHLY and CDR2 FYNNEI. The V segment lost 8 bases and the J segment 4 bases; nucleotides outside the gene matches: 12. The CDR3: CASHTGGFGRETQYF. Written as DNA, the CDR3 is TGTGCCAGCCATACGGGGGGGTTTGGGAGAGAGACCCAGTACTTC.

The chain links TRBV9 to TRBJ1-1; D is ambiguous. The V gene's germline CDR1 is SGDLS and CDR2 YYNGEE. V dropped 4 bases and J dropped 7 bases, with 14 bases sitting between them. CDR3 length: 13 residues. CDR3 in DNA: TGTGCCAGCAGCCCCTTGGGGAGCGGTGAAGCTTTCTTT. It yields the protein CASSPLGSGEAFF. Full variable domain (rest looked up from reference TRBV9 and TRBJ1-1): DSGVTQTPKHLITATGQRVTLRCSPRSGDLSVYWYQQSLDQGLQFLIQYYNGEERAKGNILERFSAQQFPDLHSELNLSSLELGDSALYFCASSPLGSGEAFFGQGTRLTVV.

The chain carries TRBV5-1 and TRBJ1-2; 7 bases map to TRBD1. This CDR3 is built from 14 residues. V lost 5 bases and J lost 3; bases outside the gene matches: 7. The germline V gene encodes CDR1 SGHRS and CDR2 YFSETQ. CDR3 in DNA: TGCGCCAGCAGGCCTACAGGGGCCGACTATGGCTACACCTTC. This gives the protein CASRPTGADYGYTF.

The chain combines TRBV6-5 with TRBJ2-2; 7 bases are shared with TRBD1. V dropped 0 bases and J dropped 1; count of bases not matched to a gene: 2. In germline, CDR1 is MNHEY, CDR2 SVGAGI. The CDR3 runs to 16 residues. CDR3 bases: TGTGCCAGCAGTTACTCAGACAGGGTGAACACCGGGGAGCTGTTTTTT. Its protein is CASSYSDRVNTGELFF.

The rearrangement uses TRBV12-3 or TRBV12-4 and TRBJ1-2, with D possibly TRBD1 on 6 matching bases. CDR3 size: 13 residues. Trimming left V 5 bases short and J 5 bases short, with 12 bases between. In DNA, the CDR3 is TGTGCCAGCAGTCGACAGGAGGCGTATGGCTACACCTTC. Translated: CASSRQEAYGYTF.

This rearrangement joins TRBV13 to TRBJ2-3, with TRBD2 matching over 8 bases. The CDR3 sequence is 15 residues long. CDR1 PRHDT and CDR2 FYEKMQ come from the germline V gene (reference sequence). The V gene end was trimmed by 3 bases and the J gene end by 1 base; junction bases not matched to a gene: 3. The CDR3 loop is CASSFLAGRTDTQYF. The CDR3 DNA is TGTGCCAGCAGCTTCTTAGCGGGGCGCACAGATACGCAGTATTTT. The full variable domain, completed using reference TRBV13 and TRBJ2-3, is AAGVIQSPRHLIKEKRETATLKCYPIPRHDTVYWYQQGPGQDPQFLISFYEKMQSDKGSIPDRFSAQQFSDYHSELNMSSLELGDSALYFCASSFLAGRTDTQYFGPGTRLTVL.

V gene TRBV6-1 combines with J gene TRBJ2-6; D possibly corresponds to TRBD2 (5 bases). This CDR3 spans 17 amino acids. V was clipped by 0 bases and J by 4 bases, with 13 bases between them. CDR1 is MNHNS and CDR2 is SASEGT in the germline V gene. CDR3 sequence reads: CASSEARGVSGANVLTF. CDR3 sequence (DNA): TGTGCCAGCAGTGAAGCTCGGGGAGTGTCGGGGGCCAACGTCCTGACTTTC.

The CDR3 sequence: CASRPSGRAKQYF. CDR3 in DNA: TGTGCCAGCAGACCAAGCGGGAGGGCCAAGCAGTACTTC. The rearrangement links TRBV7-2 to TRBJ2-7; 10 bases fit TRBD2. Trimming removed 6 bases from V and 8 bases from J; junction bases left unmatched: 7. CDR3 length: 13 residues. In germline, CDR1 is SGHTA, CDR2 FQGNSA. The complete variable domain, with remaining parts taken from reference TRBV7-2 and TRBJ2-7, reads GAGVSQSPSNKVTEKGKDVELRCDPISGHTALYWYRQSLGQGLEFLIYFQGNSAPDKSGLPSDRFSAERTGGSVSTLTIQRTQQEDSAVYLCASRPSGRAKQYFGPGTRLTVT.

V gene TRBV12-3 or TRBV12-4 combines with J gene TRBJ2-7; D might be TRBD2 (6 bases). Trimming took off 8 bases at V and 9 bases at J, with 20 bases between the two ends. This CDR3 spans 13 amino acids. The CDR3: CASEPRGRHGQYF. CDR3 nucleotide sequence: TGTGCCAGCGAGCCCCGGGGGAGGCATGGGCAGTACTTC.

This rearrangement joins TRBV19 to TRBJ2-3; the D is unclear. This CDR3 contains 11 residues. Germline V gene lookup returns CDR1 LNHDA and CDR2 SQIVND (reference sequence). V lost 3 bases to trimming and J lost 8 bases, with 6 bases between them. CDR3 sequence (DNA): TGTGCCAGTAGTATTACGCGTACGCAGTATTTT. Amino acids: CASSITRTQYF.

V and J are TRBV6-5 and TRBJ2-1, with a tentative D call TRBD2 (5 bases). This CDR3 contains 12 residues. V dropped 6 bases and J dropped 10 bases, with 13 bases sitting between them. Germline V lookup: CDR1 MNHEY, CDR2 SVGAGI. The CDR3 sequence is CASSGVLGEQFF. CDR3 coding DNA: TGTGCCAGCAGCGGGGTCCTTGGCGAGCAGTTCTTC.

The chain joins TRBV4-3 to TRBJ1-5, with TRBD1 matching 7 bases. CDR3 size: 13 residues. The ends lost 4 bases at V and 4 bases at J; junction bases unmatched: 1. CDR1 and CDR2 (germline): LGHNA, YSLEER. CDR3: CASSRDRNQPQHF. CDR3 coding DNA: TGCGCCAGCAGCCGGGACAGAAATCAGCCCCAGCATTTT.

This CDR3 reads CASSGLPGQGTSYNEQFF. CDR3 nucleotide sequence: TGTGCCAGCAGCGGCCTGCCGGGACAGGGTACGTCCTACAATGAGCAGTTCTTC. The rearrangement joins TRBV9 to TRBJ2-1; 9 positions agree with TRBD1. Losses at the gene ends were 3 bases for V and 1 base for J; bases not matched to a gene: 11. This CDR3 spans 18 amino acids. CDR1 is SGDLS and CDR2 is YYNGEE in the germline V gene. Looking up the rest from reference TRBV9 and TRBJ2-1 gives the full variable domain: DSGVTQTPKHLITATGQRVTLRCSPRSGDLSVYWYQQSLDQGLQFLIQYYNGEERAKGNILERFSAQQFPDLHSELNLSSLELGDSALYFCASSGLPGQGTSYNEQFFGPGTRLTVL.

The chain combines TRBV6-2 or TRBV6-3 with TRBJ2-2; 9 bases map to TRBD2. The CDR3 is 16 amino acids. With V trimmed by 1 base and J by 4 bases, 4 bases remained unmatched. The germline V gene encodes CDR1 MNHEY and CDR2 SVGEGT. CDR3 amino acids: CASSYLAGVGTGELFF. The CDR3 nucleotides read TGTGCCAGCAGTTACTTAGCGGGAGTTGGCACCGGGGAGCTGTTTTTT.